These T cell receptor beta chains were read from a single sample in a study of cytotoxic CD8 clonotypes in ibrutinib-treated CLL. Profiling relied on immunoSEQ multiplex PCR, and the TCRdb table lists in-frame clones only, not all of them. The sample holds 300,000 or so clones, around 66% seen once. This material consisted of PBMCs, taken after 36 months of ibrutinib treatment. The receptors were sampled from a human donor with chronic lymphocytic leukemia. CDR3s include the opening cysteine and the closing phenylalanine or tryptophan. The D gene is left open where the match is weak. A clone size is listed for some rows: how often the clone was seen (once, few, many), or a class if it is expanded.

v_gene	j_gene	abundance	d_gene	CDR3aa	CDR3nt
TRBV10-3	TRBJ1-2	few	TRBD1	CAISGPGGWMGYTF	TGTGCCATCAGCGGGCCAGGGGGCTGGATGGGCTACACCTTC
TRBV11-2	TRBJ2-7	.	.	CASSLAYRAEQYF	TGTGCCAGCAGCTTAGCGTATAGGGCCGAGCAGTACTTC
TRBV11-2	TRBJ2-5	few	.	CASSDLRAPRTQYF	TGTGCCAGCAGCGATCTACGTGCCCCCAGGACCCAGTACTTC
TRBV6-6	TRBJ1-1	.	.	CASSYPAGANTEAFF	TGTGCCAGCAGTTACCCCGCAGGCGCAAACACTGAAGCTTTCTTT
TRBV5-1	TRBJ2-5	.	TRBD1	CASSTNRGPGQETQYF	TGCGCCAGCAGCACCAACAGGGGGCCCGGGCAAGAGACCCAGTACTTC
TRBV7-2	TRBJ2-7	.	.	CASSLVGSSYEQYF	TGTGCCAGCAGCTTAGTTGGCAGCTCCTACGAGCAGTACTTC
TRBV6-1	TRBJ1-5	.	.	CASSELGGNQPQHF	TGTGCCAGCAGTGAATTGGGGGGCAATCAGCCCCAGCATTTT
TRBV11-2	TRBJ2-1	.	TRBD2	CASSPGTSGGYYNEQFF	TGTGCCAGCAGCCCCGGGACTAGCGGGGGATACTACAATGAGCAGTTCTTC
TRBV5-1	TRBJ1-2	.	.	CASSLGLQVNYGYTF	TGCGCCAGCAGCTTGGGGCTACAGGTTAACTATGGCTACACCTTC
TRBV10-3	TRBJ2-7	.	TRBD2	CAISQHTGGRSYEQYF	TGTGCCATCAGTCAACACACGGGGGGGCGGTCCTACGAGCAGTACTTC
TRBV28	TRBJ1-4	.	.	CASSLMEKLFF	TGTGCCAGCAGTTTGATGGAAAAACTGTTTTTT
TRBV9	TRBJ1-2	.	.	CASSVDPTTNYGYTF	TGTGCCAGCAGCGTAGACCCAACCACTAACTATGGCTACACCTTC
TRBV5-1	TRBJ2-2	.	.	CASSLRGNTGELFF	TGCGCCAGCAGCTTGAGAGGGAACACCGGGGAGCTGTTTTTT
TRBV5-6	TRBJ2-1	.	TRBD1	CASSHQKPRGRNEQFF	TGTGCCAGCAGCCACCAAAAACCCAGGGGGCGCAATGAGCAGTTCTTC
TRBV2	TRBJ2-7	.	.	CASSDREKAWEQYF	TGTGCCAGCAGTGACAGGGAAAAGGCGTGGGAGCAGTACTTC
TRBV4-1	TRBJ1-5	few	.	CASSQGGLLYSNQPQHF	TGCGCCAGCAGCCAAGGTGGACTACTCTATAGCAATCAGCCCCAGCATTTT
TRBV18	TRBJ1-2	.	TRBD1	CASSPRQGRKVYGYTF	TGTGCCAGCTCACCAAGACAGGGGAGGAAGGTCTATGGCTACACCTTC
TRBV9	TRBJ1-1	.	TRBD1	CASSVVGQGLTEAFF	TGTGCCAGCAGCGTAGTGGGACAGGGTCTCACTGAAGCTTTCTTT
TRBV28	TRBJ2-7	.	TRBD1	CASSPWTGGYHEQYF	TGTGCCAGCAGTCCCTGGACAGGGGGCTACCACGAGCAGTACTTC
TRBV6-5	TRBJ1-5	once	.	CASSLHGPRNQPQHF	TGTGCCAGCAGCTTACACGGACCACGCAATCAGCCCCAGCATTTT
TRBV4-2	TRBJ2-7	few	.	CASSQDGGTPFEQYF	TGTGCCAGCAGCCAAGATGGAGGGACCCCCTTCGAGCAGTACTTC
TRBV7-8	TRBJ2-5	.	.	CASSLGRDRPSKYF	TGTGCCAGCAGCTTAGGGCGTGACAGGCCCTCTAAGTACTTC